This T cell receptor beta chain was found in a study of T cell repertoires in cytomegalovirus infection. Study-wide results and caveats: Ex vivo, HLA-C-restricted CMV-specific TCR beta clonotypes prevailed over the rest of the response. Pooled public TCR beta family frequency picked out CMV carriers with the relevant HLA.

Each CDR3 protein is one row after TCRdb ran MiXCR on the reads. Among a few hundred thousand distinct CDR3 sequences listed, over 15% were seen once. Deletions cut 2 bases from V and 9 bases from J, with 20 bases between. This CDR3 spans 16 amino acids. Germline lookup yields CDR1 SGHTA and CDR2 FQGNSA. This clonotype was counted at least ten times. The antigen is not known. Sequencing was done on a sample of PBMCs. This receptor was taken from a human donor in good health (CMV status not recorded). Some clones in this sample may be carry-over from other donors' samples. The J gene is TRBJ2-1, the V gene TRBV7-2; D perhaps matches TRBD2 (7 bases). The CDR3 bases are TGTGCCAGCAGCTTAAGGGGGGGGGGGCTGGGTAGTGAGCAGTTCTTC. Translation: CASSLRGGGLGSEQFF.